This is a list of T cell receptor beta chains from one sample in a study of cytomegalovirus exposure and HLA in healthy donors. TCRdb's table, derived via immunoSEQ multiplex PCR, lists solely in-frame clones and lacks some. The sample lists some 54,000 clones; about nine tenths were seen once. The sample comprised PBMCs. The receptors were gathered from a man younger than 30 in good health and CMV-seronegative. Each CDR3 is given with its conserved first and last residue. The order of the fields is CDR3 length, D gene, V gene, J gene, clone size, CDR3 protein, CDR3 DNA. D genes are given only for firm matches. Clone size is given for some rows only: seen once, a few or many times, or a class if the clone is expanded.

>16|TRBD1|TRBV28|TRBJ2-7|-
CASSSSPRTGAYEQYF
TGTGCCAGCAGTTCCTCACCCCGGACAGGCGCCTACGAGCAGTACTTC
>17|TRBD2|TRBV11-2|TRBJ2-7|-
CASSLLLTGTSSYEQYF
TGTGCCAGCAGCTTGCTCTTAACCGGGACTAGCTCCTACGAGCAGTACTTC
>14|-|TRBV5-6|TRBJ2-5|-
CASSLVAPGETQYF
TGTGCCAGCAGCTTGGTAGCCCCGGGGGAGACCCAGTACTTC
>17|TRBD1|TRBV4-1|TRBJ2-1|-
CASSSQGARSSYNEQFF
TGCGCCAGCAGCTCACAGGGGGCCAGGAGTAGTTACAATGAGCAGTTCTTC
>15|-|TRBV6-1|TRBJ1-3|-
CASSRRGNSGNTIYF
TGTGCCAGCAGTCGCAGGGGCAACTCTGGAAACACCATATATTTT
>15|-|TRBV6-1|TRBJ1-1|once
CARAGTKGLNTEAFF
TGTGCCAGGGCCGGGACTAAGGGGCTGAACACTGAAGCTTTCTTT
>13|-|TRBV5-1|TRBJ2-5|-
CASSQDTQETQYF
TGCGCCAGCAGCCAGGACACCCAAGAGACCCAGTACTTC
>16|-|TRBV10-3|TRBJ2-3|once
CAISESPGVVPDTQYF
TGTGCCATCAGTGAGTCGCCGGGAGTGGTTCCAGATACGCAGTATTTT
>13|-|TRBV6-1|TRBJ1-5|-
CASSAEVRQPQHF
TGTGCCAGCAGTGCGGAGGTTCGACAGCCCCAGCATTTT
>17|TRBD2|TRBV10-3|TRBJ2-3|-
CAISESPVGGSTDTQYF
TGTGCCATCAGTGAGTCTCCGGTGGGAGGGTCAACAGATACGCAGTATTTT
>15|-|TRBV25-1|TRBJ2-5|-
CASSVGLLGVETQYF
TGTGCCAGCAGTGTGGGACTCCTGGGAGTAGAGACCCAGTACTTC
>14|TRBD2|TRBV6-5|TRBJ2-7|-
CASSLGLAGVEQYF
TGTGCCAGCAGTCTTGGACTAGCGGGGGTCGAGCAGTACTTC
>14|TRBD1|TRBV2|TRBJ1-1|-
CASRPGQHNTEAFF
TGTGCCAGCAGACCGGGACAGCACAACACTGAAGCTTTCTTT
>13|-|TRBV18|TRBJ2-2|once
CASSRQDTGELFF
TGTGCCAGCTCACGGCAGGACACCGGGGAGCTGTTTTTT
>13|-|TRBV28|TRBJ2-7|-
CASTHRSYYEQYF
TGTGCCAGCACGCACAGGAGTTATTACGAGCAGTACTTC
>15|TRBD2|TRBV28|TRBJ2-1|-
CASKKAGGEPNEQFF
TGTGCCAGCAAAAAAGCGGGAGGCGAACCCAATGAGCAGTTCTTC
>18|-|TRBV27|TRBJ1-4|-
CASSLFHQEVQNNEKLFF
TGTGCCAGCAGTTTATTTCATCAGGAGGTACAGAATAATGAAAAACTGTTTTTT
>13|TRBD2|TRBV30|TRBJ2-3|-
CAWSVNSLREKYF
TGTGCCTGGAGTGTAAATTCGTTGCGGGAGAAGTATTTT
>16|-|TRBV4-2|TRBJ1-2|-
CASSLQSRVWDYGYTF
TGTGCCAGCAGCCTACAAAGCAGGGTATGGGACTATGGCTACACCTTC
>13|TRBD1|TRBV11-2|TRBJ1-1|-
CASSWRGGGEAFF
TGTGCCAGCAGCTGGCGAGGGGGCGGTGAAGCTTTCTTT
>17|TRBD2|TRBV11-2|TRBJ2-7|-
CASSPRTSGRPTYEQYF
TGTGCCAGCAGCCCCCGGACTAGCGGGAGGCCGACCTACGAGCAGTACTTC
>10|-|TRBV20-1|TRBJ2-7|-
CSARESPEYF
TGCAGTGCTAGAGAGAGCCCCGAGTACTTC
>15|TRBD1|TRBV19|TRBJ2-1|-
CASSRVQGSYNEQFF
TGTGCCAGTAGTAGAGTACAGGGGTCCTACAATGAGCAGTTCTTC
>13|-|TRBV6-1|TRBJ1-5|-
CASNRELNQPQHF
TGTGCCAGTAACCGCGAGCTCAATCAGCCCCAGCATTTT
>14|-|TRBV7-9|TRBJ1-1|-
CASSPSLQNTEAFF
TGTGCCAGCAGCCCTAGCTTGCAAAACACTGAAGCTTTCTTT
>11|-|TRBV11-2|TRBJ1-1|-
CASSFQVEAFF
TGTGCCAGCAGCTTTCAGGTTGAAGCTTTCTTT
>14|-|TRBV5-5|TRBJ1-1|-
CASSRAGARAEAFF
TGTGCCAGCAGCCGGGCGGGGGCGCGCGCTGAAGCTTTCTTT
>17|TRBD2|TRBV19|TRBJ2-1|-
CASSTETSGRSVNEQFF
TGTGCCAGTAGTACGGAGACTAGCGGGAGGTCGGTGAATGAGCAGTTCTTC
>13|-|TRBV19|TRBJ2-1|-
CASSYTAYNEQFF
TGTGCCAGTAGTTACACAGCCTACAATGAGCAGTTCTTC
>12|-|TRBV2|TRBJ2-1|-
CASSYTGREQFF
TGTGCCAGCAGTTATACAGGCCGGGAGCAGTTCTTC
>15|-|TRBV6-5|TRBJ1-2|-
CASSQGGGANYGYTF
TGTGCCAGCAGTCAAGGGGGTGGAGCTAACTATGGCTACACCTTC
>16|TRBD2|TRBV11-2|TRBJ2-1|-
CASSPTSGPSYNEQFF
TGTGCCAGCAGCCCCACTAGCGGTCCTTCCTACAATGAGCAGTTCTTC
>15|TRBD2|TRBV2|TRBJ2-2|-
CASRASGSRTGELFF
TGTGCCAGCAGGGCAAGCGGGAGTAGGACCGGGGAGCTGTTTTTT
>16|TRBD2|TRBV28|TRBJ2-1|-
CASSKVRGVENNEQFF
TGTGCCAGCAGTAAGGTTCGGGGGGTAGAAAACAATGAGCAGTTCTTC
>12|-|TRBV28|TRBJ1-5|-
CASRGSNQPQHF
TGTGCCAGCCGGGGGAGCAATCAGCCCCAGCATTTT